This record covers a single T cell receptor beta chain. This record comes from a study of T cell changes during pregnancy in multiple sclerosis. Sequencing was performed with immunoSEQ multiplex PCR; in TCRdb, only in-frame clones are kept and a portion is missing. The sample records 60,000 or so clones, 90% being singletons. This CDR3 region has 14 residues. Germline lookup yields CDR1 MNHNY and CDR2 SVGAGI (reference sequence). Trimming removed 2 bases from V and 5 bases from J, with 13 bases in between. This TCR was sampled from a female donor in good health, enrolled as a control in a pregnancy study. The starting material was peripheral blood, obtained in the first trimester of pregnancy. The chain combines TRBV6-6 with TRBJ2-7, with D possibly matching TRBD1 (6 bases). The CDR3 reads CASSYTGSQDEQYF. As DNA, the CDR3 is TGTGCCAGCAGTTACACAGGGAGTCAGGACGAGCAGTACTTC.